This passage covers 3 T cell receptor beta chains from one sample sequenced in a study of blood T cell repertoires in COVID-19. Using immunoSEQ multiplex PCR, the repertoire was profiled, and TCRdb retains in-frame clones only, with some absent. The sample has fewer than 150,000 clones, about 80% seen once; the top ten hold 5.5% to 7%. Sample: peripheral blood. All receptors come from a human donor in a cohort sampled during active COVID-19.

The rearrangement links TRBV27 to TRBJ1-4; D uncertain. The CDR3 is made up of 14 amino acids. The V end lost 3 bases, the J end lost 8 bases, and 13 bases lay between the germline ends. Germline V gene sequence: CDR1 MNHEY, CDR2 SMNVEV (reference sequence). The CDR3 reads CASSLAVKSEKLFF. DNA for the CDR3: TGTGCCAGCAGTTTGGCGGTGAAGAGCGAAAAACTGTTTTTT. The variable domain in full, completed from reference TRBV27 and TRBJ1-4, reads EAQVTQNPRYLITVTGKKLTVTCSQNMNHEYMSWYRQDPGLGLRQIYYSMNVEVTDKGDVPEGYKVSRKEKRNFPLILESPSPNQTSLYFCASSLAVKSEKLFFGSGTQLSVL.

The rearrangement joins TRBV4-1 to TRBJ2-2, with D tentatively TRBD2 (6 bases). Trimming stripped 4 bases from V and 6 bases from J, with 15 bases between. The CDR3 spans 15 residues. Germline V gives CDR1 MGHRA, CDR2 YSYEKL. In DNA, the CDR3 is TGCGCCAGCAGCCTTCGCACGGAGGGGCCCGGGGAGCTGTTTTTT. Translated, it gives CASSLRTEGPGELFF.

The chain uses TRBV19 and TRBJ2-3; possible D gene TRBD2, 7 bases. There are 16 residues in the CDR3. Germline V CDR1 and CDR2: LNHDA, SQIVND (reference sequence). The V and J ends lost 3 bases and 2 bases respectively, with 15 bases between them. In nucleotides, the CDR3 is TGTGCCAGTAGTATGCGCCTGGCGGGGGCCACAGATACGCAGTATTTT. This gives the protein CASSMRLAGATDTQYF.